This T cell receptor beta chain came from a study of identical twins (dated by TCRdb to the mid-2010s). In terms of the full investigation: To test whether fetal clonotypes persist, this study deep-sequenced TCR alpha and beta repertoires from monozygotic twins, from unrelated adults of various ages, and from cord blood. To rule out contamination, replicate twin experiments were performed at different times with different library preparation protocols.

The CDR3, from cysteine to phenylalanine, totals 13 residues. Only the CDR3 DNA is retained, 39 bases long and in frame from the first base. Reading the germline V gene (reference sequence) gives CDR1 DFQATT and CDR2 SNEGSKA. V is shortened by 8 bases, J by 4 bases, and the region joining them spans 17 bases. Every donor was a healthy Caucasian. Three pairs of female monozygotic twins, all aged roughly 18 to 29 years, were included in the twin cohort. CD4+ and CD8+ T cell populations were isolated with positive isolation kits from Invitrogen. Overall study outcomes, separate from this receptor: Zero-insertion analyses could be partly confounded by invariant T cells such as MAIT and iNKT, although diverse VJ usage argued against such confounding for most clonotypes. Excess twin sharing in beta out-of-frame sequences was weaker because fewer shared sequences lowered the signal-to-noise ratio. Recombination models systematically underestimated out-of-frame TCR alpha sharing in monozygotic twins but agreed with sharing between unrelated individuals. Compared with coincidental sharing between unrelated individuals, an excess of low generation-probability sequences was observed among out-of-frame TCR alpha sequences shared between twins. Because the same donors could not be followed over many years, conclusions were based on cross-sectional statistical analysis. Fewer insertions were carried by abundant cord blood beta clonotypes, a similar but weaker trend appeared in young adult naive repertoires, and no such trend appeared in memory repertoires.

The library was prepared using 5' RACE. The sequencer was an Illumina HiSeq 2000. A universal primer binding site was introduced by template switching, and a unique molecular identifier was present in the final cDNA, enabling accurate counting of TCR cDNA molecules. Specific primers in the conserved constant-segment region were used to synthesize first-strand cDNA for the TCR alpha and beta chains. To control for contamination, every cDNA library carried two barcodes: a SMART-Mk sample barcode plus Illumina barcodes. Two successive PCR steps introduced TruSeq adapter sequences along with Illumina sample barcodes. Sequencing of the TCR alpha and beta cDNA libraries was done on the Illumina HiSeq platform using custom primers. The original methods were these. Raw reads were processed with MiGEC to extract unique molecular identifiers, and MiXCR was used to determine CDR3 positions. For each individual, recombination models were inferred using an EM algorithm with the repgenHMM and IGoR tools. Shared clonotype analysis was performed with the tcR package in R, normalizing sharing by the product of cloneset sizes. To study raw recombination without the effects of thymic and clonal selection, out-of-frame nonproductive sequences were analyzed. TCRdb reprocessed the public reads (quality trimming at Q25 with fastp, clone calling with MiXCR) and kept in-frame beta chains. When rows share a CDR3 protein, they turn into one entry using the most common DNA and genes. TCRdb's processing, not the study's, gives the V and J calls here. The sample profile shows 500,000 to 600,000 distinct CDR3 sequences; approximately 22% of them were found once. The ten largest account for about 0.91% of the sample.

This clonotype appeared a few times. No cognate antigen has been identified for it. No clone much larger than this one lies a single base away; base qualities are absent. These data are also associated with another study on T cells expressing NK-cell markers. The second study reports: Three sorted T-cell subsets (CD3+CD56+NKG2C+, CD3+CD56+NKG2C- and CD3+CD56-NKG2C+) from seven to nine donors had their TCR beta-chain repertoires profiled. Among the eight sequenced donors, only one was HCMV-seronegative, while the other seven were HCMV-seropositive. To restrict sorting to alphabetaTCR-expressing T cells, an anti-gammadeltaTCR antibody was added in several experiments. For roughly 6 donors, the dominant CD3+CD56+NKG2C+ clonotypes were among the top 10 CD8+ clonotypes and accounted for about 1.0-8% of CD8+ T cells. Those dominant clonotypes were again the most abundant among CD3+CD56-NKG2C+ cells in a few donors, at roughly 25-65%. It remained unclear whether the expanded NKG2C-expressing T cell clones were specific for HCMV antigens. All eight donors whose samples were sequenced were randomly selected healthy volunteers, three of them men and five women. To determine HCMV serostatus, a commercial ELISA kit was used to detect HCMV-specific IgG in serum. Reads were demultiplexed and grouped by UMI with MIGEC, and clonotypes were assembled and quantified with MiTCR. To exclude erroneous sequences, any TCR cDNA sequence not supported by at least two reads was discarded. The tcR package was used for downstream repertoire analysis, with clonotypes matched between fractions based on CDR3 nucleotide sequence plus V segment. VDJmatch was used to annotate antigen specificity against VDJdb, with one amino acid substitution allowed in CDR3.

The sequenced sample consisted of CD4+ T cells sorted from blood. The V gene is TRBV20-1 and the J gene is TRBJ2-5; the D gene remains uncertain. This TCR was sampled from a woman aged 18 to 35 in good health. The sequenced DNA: TGCAGTACGCGTCTCGGGCATAGAGAGACCCAGTACTTC. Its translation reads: CSTRLGHRETQYF.